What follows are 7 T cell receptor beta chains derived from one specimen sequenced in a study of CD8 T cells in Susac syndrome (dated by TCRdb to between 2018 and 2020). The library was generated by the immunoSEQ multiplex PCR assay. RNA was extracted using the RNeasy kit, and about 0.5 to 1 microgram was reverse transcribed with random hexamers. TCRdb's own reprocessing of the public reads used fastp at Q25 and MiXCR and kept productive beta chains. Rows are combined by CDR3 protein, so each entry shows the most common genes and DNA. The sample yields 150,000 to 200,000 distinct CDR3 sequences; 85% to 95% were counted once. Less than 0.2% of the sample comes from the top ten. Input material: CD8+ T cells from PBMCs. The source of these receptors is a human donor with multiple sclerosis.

The CDR3 is CASSALTGGGEQFF. The CDR3 coding sequence is TGTGCCAGCAGCGCCTTAACAGGGGGTGGTGAGCAGTTCTTC. J is TRBJ2-1 and V is TRBV7-9, with 8 bases that match TRBD1. J was trimmed by 9 bases and V by 5 bases; bases with no gene match: 9. Germline V gene lookup returns CDR1 SEHNR and CDR2 FQNEAQ (reference sequence). This CDR3 spans 14 amino acids.

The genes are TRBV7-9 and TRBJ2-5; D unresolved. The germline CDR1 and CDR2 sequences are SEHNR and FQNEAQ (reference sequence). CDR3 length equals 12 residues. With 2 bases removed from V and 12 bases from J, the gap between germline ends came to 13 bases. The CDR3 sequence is CASSLFSPRKYF. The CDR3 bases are TGTGCCAGCAGCTTATTTAGCCCGAGGAAGTACTTC.

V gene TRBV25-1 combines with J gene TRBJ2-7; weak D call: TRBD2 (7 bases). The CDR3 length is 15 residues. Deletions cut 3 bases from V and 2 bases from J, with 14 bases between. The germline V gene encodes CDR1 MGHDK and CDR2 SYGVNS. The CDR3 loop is CASSERGPFTYEQYF. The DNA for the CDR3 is TGTGCCAGCAGTGAGCGGGGGCCCTTCACCTACGAGCAGTACTTC.

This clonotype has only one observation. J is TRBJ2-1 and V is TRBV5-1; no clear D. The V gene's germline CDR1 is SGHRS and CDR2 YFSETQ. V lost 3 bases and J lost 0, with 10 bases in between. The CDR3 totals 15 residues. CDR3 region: CASSWIGGSYNEQFF. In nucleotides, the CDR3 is TGCGCCAGCAGCTGGATCGGCGGCTCCTACAATGAGCAGTTCTTC.

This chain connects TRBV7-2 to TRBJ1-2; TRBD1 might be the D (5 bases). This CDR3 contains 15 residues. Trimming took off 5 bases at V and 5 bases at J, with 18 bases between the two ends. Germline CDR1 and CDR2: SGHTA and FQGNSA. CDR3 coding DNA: TGTGCCAGCAGCATTGGGACGGGTCATGGGTATGGCTACACCTTC. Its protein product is CASSIGTGHGYGYTF.

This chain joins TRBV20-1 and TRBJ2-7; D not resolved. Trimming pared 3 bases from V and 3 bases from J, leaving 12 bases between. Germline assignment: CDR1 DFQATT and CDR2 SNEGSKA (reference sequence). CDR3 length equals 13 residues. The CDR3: CSASFEANYEQYF. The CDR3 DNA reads TGCAGTGCTAGCTTTGAGGCGAACTACGAGCAGTACTTC.

The CDR3 nucleotides are TGTGCCAGCAGTGTCCCGCGGGGGTTAGCGGGAGGGACCTACGAGCAGTACTTC. Translating gives CASSVPRGLAGGTYEQYF. The gene calls are TRBV2 and TRBJ2-7, with 11 bases lining up with TRBD2. Per germline, CDR1 SNHLY and CDR2 FYNNEI. The CDR3 totals 18 residues. V was pared by 4 bases and J by 2 bases, with 13 bases of the junction left unmatched.